The sequence of this T cell receptor (beta chain) was determined in a study of cytomegalovirus exposure and HLA in healthy donors. General study points: Beyond CMV serostatus, there was no information to go on about immune exposure.

The CDR3 has 11 residues. Trimming cost V 3 bases and J 12 bases, with 12 bases left between them. Per the germline V gene, CDR1 is SNHLY and CDR2 is FYNNEI. In the case of this clone: Its antigen is still unknown.

In the PCR, 60 Vbeta and 13 Jbeta primers were used. TCRdb keeps only in-frame clones here, not all; method: immunoSEQ multiplex PCR. This table has more than 95,000 clones, 64% appearing once. The sequence was obtained from a man in his fifties or sixties in good health and CMV-seronegative. Sequences were obtained from PBMCs. V gene TRBV2 combines with J gene TRBJ2-7; D possibly corresponds to TRBD2 (5 bases). The CDR3 nucleotides read TGTGCCAGCAGTGATTCCGGGGTAGGGTACTTC. Translating it yields CASSDSGVGYF.